This entry lists 26 T cell receptor beta chains sequenced from one sample in a study of blood T cell repertoires in COVID-19. The data were produced by immunoSEQ multiplex PCR, yet TCRdb's version contains in-frame clones alone and is incomplete. The table lists 200,000 to 250,000 clones, approximately 80% of them singletons, with under 10% in the top ten. The sequenced material came from peripheral blood. The receptors were gathered from a woman at least 80 years old with COVID-19, enrolled during active disease.

The chain joins TRBV19 to TRBJ1-2; no clear D. This CDR3 has 13 residues. The germline V and J ends were trimmed by 6 bases and 5 bases, with 13 bases remaining between them. Germline V gene sequence: CDR1 LNHDA, CDR2 SQIVND (reference sequence). The CDR3 reads CASSGTVLYGYTF. DNA of the CDR3: TGTGCCAGTAGCGGAACAGTCCTTTATGGCTACACCTTC. Variable domain in full (rest from reference TRBV19 and TRBJ1-2): DGGITQSPKYLFRKEGQNVTLSCEQNLNHDAMYWYRQDPGQGLRLIYYSQIVNDFQKGDIAEGYSVSREKKESFPLTVTSAQKNPTAFYLCASSGTVLYGYTFGSGTRLTVV.

This sequence joins TRBV3-1 (or the pseudogene TRBV3-2) and TRBJ2-3; D is possibly TRBD2 (5 bases). The CDR3 extends over 14 amino acids. V was shortened by 1 base and J by 3 bases, with 8 bases between the two germline ends. Germline V gene lookup returns CDR1 LGHDT and CDR2 YNNKEL (reference sequence). CDR3 DNA: TGTGCCAGCAGCCAAGCGGGAAGGACAGATACGCAGTATTTT. This gives the protein CASSQAGRTDTQYF.

The rearrangement uses TRBV6-5 and TRBJ1-1; D is possibly TRBD1 (5 bases). The length of the CDR3 is 15 residues. V dropped 0 bases and J dropped 4 bases, with 12 bases sitting between them. The germline V gene has CDR1 MNHEY and CDR2 SVGAGI. CDR3 sequence (DNA): TGTGCCAGCAGTTACTCGGAGGGGAGGGGCACTGAAGCTTTCTTT. Residues: CASSYSEGRGTEAFF.

The chain joins TRBV6-2 or TRBV6-3 to TRBJ1-2; no definite D call. V was clipped by 2 bases and J by 3 bases, with 10 bases between them. The CDR3 sequence is 14 residues long. Per the germline V gene, CDR1 is MNHEY and CDR2 is SVGEGT. The CDR3 reads CASSYTSDYYGYTF. The CDR3 nucleotides are TGTGCCAGCAGTTACACGAGTGATTACTATGGCTACACCTTC.

The chain carries TRBV4-1 and TRBJ2-3; 11 positions agree with TRBD2. Per germline, CDR1 MGHRA and CDR2 YSYEKL. The CDR3 has 18 amino acids. V lost 0 bases, J lost 4 bases, and 9 bases stayed unmatched. The CDR3 loop reads CASSQEPASGGMADTQYF. CDR3 bases: TGCGCCAGCAGCCAAGAGCCCGCTAGCGGGGGGATGGCAGATACGCAGTATTTT.

The CDR3 sequence: CASSGGPGVQHF. The CDR3 nucleotides are TGTGCCAGCAGTGGGGGACCGGGGGTCCAGCATTTT. V gene TRBV2 combines with J gene TRBJ1-5, with a tentative D call TRBD1 (5 bases). Per germline, CDR1 SNHLY and CDR2 FYNNEI. The CDR3 is made up of 12 amino acids. The germline V and J ends were trimmed by 4 bases and 12 bases, with 13 bases remaining between them.

The genes are TRBV5-1 and TRBJ1-4; weak D call: TRBD1 (6 bases). The V gene lost 4 bases and the J gene lost 12 bases, with 22 bases spanning the gap. Germline V gene data show CDR1 as SGHRS and CDR2 as YFSETQ. The CDR3 is 15 residues long. The CDR3 region has the DNA TGCGCCAGCAGCACGGAAATGACTGGGGGCGCGGAACTGTTTTTT. Translation: CASSTEMTGGAELFF.

This chain links TRBV23-1 with TRBJ1-2; 7 nucleotides agree with TRBD1. TRBV23-1 is an ORF, with its function uncertain. The V and J ends lost 7 bases and 8 bases, in that order; junction bases with no gene match: 10. The CDR3 extends over 13 amino acids. CDR3 region: CASTQRGRRGYTF. In nucleotides, the CDR3 is TGCGCCAGCACCCAAAGGGGGCGCAGGGGCTACACCTTC.

As concerns this clone: Other nucleotide sequences in the sample specify the same CDR3. The chain is built from TRBV3-1 (or the pseudogene TRBV3-2) and TRBJ2-5; D unclear. CDR3 length: 12 residues. Germline-derived CDR1 and CDR2 are LGHDT and YNNKEL (reference sequence). V lost 1 base and J 2 bases, leaving 2 bases between the germline ends. The CDR3 reads CASSQVQETQYF. The CDR3 DNA is TGTGCCAGCAGCCAAGTACAAGAGACCCAGTACTTC.

As regards this clone: A read error may produce the germline difference seen at one junction end. This chain links TRBV7-7 with TRBJ1-6; possible D gene TRBD1, 6 bases. Germline CDR1 SSHAT, CDR2 FNYEAQ (reference sequence). The CDR3 totals 15 residues. CDR3 amino acids: CASSLRDTGNSPLHF. CDR3 coding DNA: TGTGCTAGCAGCTTAAGGGACACTGGTAATTCACCCCTCCACTTT.

This clone was counted once. The chain is built from TRBV6-6 and TRBJ1-3; D not resolved. Germline values: CDR1 MNHNY, CDR2 SVGAGI (reference sequence). This CDR3 contains 14 residues. Trimming pared 0 bases from V and 3 bases from J, leaving 6 bases between. CDR3 nucleotide sequence: TGTGCCAGCAGTTACTCGGCAGATGGAAACACCATATATTTT. The encoded protein is CASSYSADGNTIYF.

The J gene is TRBJ1-5, the V gene TRBV2, with D unresolved. CDR3 size: 13 residues. Germline CDR1 SNHLY, CDR2 FYNNEI. V lost 7 bases to trimming and J lost 3 bases, with 10 bases between them. The CDR3 spells CASKPTNNQPQHF. The CDR3 DNA is TGTGCCAGCAAGCCAACTAACAATCAGCCCCAGCATTTT.

The chain joins TRBV5-1 to TRBJ2-3; 8 nucleotides line up with TRBD2. Trimming cost V 3 bases and J 2 bases; bases outside gene matches: 8. The CDR3 is made up of 16 amino acids. Germline CDR1 reads SGHRS; CDR2 reads YFSETQ. This chain's CDR3 is CASSWGSGAYTDTQYF. For the CDR3, the DNA is TGCGCCAGCAGCTGGGGTAGCGGGGCTTACACAGATACGCAGTATTTT.

The rearrangement joins TRBV5-8 to TRBJ1-1, with D uncertain. This CDR3 spans 12 amino acids. Germline V gives CDR1 SGHTS, CDR2 YDEGEE. V dropped 2 bases and J dropped 5 bases, with 7 bases sitting between them. Here the CDR3 reads CASSFWQTEAFF. In DNA form, the CDR3 reads TGTGCCAGCAGCTTTTGGCAGACTGAAGCTTTCTTT.

This sequence joins TRBV9 and TRBJ1-4; the D is unclear. The CDR3 runs 17 residues. V lost 0 bases, J lost 8 bases, and 20 bases lay in between. The germline V gene encodes CDR1 SGDLS and CDR2 YYNGEE. The CDR3 loop is CASSVGKAVPMEEKLFF. Here the CDR3 DNA reads TGTGCCAGCAGCGTAGGCAAGGCAGTTCCGATGGAGGAAAAACTGTTTTTT.

The chain employs TRBV4-1 and TRBJ1-6; no clear D. The CDR3 runs to 15 residues. Germline V gives CDR1 MGHRA, CDR2 YSYEKL. Trimming left V 2 bases short and J 7 bases short, with 12 bases between. CDR3 sequence: CASSQTEQLNSPLHF. In DNA, the CDR3 is TGCGCCAGCAGCCAAACGGAGCAGTTAAATTCACCCCTCCACTTT.

This clone was picked up one time. The sample has other DNA sequences that encode this CDR3 too. The chain joins TRBV9 to TRBJ1-2; TRBD1 matches at 10 bases. V trimming: 2 bases; J trimming: 4 bases; junction bases outside the gene matches: 2. Germline V gene lookup returns CDR1 SGDLS and CDR2 YYNGEE. CDR3 length: 14 residues. The CDR3 bases are TGTGCCAGCAGCGTGGGACAGGGGAGCTATGGCTACACCTTC. It specifies CASSVGQGSYGYTF.

About this clone: Mismatch with germline at one junction end may stem from a read error. The rearrangement links TRBV5-4 to TRBJ1-2; 9 nucleotides line up with TRBD1. Germline V gives CDR1 SGHNT, CDR2 YYREEE (reference sequence). The CDR3 sequence is 15 residues long. CDR3 nucleotides: TGTGCCAGCAGCTTGGGACGGGACAGGGCCACCGAGCCCTCCTTC. This encodes CASSLGRDRATEPSF.

This clone was observed once. The chain links TRBV6-5 to TRBJ2-5; a weak D match, TRBD2 (6 bases). The CDR3 extends over 13 amino acids. Trimming stripped 0 bases from V and 7 bases from J, with 9 bases between. CDR1 is MNHEY and CDR2 is SVGAGI in the germline V gene. CDR3 nucleotides: TGTGCCAGCAGTTACTCGCTGGGGGGGACCCAGTACTTC. Translating gives CASSYSLGGTQYF.

V gene TRBV29-1 combines with J gene TRBJ1-2, with TRBD1 matching over 7 bases. The CDR3 extends over 14 amino acids. Trimming took 4 bases from V and 0 from J; bases not matched to a gene: 5. The germline V gene has CDR1 SQVTM and CDR2 ANQGSEA. CDR3 sequence: CSVGGGATNYGYTF. DNA of the CDR3: TGCAGCGTTGGAGGGGGCGCAACTAACTATGGCTACACCTTC. Full variable domain (rest looked up from reference TRBV29-1 and TRBJ1-2): SAVISQKPSRDICQRGTSLTIQCQVDSQVTMMFWYRQQPGQSLTLIATANQGSEATYESGFVIDKFPISRPNLTFSTLTVSNMSPEDSSIYLCSVGGGATNYGYTFGSGTRLTVV.

The chain employs TRBV24-1 and TRBJ1-2; TRBD1 aligns across 7 bases. The CDR3 length is 13 residues. CDR1 is KGHDR, CDR2 SFDVKD, per germline. The trim removed 6 bases at V and 1 base at J, leaving 1 base unmatched. CDR3 amino acids: CATSRDSNYGYTF. The CDR3 nucleotides are TGTGCCACCAGTCGGGACAGTAACTATGGCTACACCTTC.

The chain carries TRBV5-6 and TRBJ2-7, with a tentative D call TRBD2 (6 bases). The CDR3 is 15 amino acids. V gave up 6 bases and J gave up 0 bases, with 16 bases separating them. Per germline, CDR1 SGHDT and CDR2 YYEEEE. The CDR3 spells CASTPGTVVSYEQYF. The DNA for the CDR3 is TGTGCCAGCACCCCAGGGACTGTCGTCTCCTACGAGCAGTACTTC.

The rearrangement joins TRBV13 to TRBJ1-6; TRBD1 aligns across 11 bases. With V trimmed by 5 bases and J by 9 bases, 9 bases remained unmatched. The CDR3 has 16 amino acids. The germline V gene has CDR1 PRHDT and CDR2 FYEKMQ (reference sequence). Here the CDR3 DNA reads TGTGCCAGCAGCGCCGGCACCGGGACAGGGGGTTCACCCCTCCACTTT. Its protein is CASSAGTGTGGSPLHF.

The gene calls are TRBV11-3 and TRBJ2-3, with D tentatively TRBD1 (7 bases). V lost 5 bases and J lost 1, with 13 bases in between. Germline CDR1 reads SGHNT; CDR2 reads YENEEA. There are 15 residues in the CDR3. The CDR3 region is CASSQGGRGTDTQYF. The CDR3 bases are TGTGCCAGCAGCCAGGGGGGTCGAGGCACAGATACGCAGTATTTT.

The chain joins TRBV29-1 to TRBJ2-2; TRBD2 is a possible D gene (8 bases). Germline V CDR1 and CDR2: SQVTM, ANQGSEA. The length of the CDR3 is 14 residues. V was pared by 4 bases and J by 7 bases, with 16 bases between. DNA for the CDR3: TGCAGCGTTGGGGACAGCGGGAGTGGCGGGGAGCTGTTTTTT. Protein sequence: CSVGDSGSGGELFF.

V and J are TRBV6-5 and TRBJ2-2, with 9 positions matching TRBD1. Germline CDR1 is MNHEY and CDR2 is SVGAGI. There are 16 residues in the CDR3. Losses at the gene ends were 2 bases for V and 5 bases for J; bases not matched to a gene: 6. DNA of the CDR3: TGTGCCAGCAGTTACGCTAGGACAGGGGTGACCGGGGAGCTGTTTTTT. Translated: CASSYARTGVTGELFF.